This T cell receptor (beta chain) came from a study of early T cells in non-severe SARS-CoV-2 infection. Study-level background: Sequencing was performed on bulk RNA from unsorted whole blood, leaving chains unpaired. Findings and caveats of the study: CD4 and private specificities were missed by VDJdb matching, which favored anti-spike CD8 responses.

Looked up from germline, CDR1 is KGHSH and CDR2 is LQKENI. The CDR3 contains 16 residues. With V trimmed by 3 bases and J by 1 base, 5 bases remained unmatched. In the case of this clonotype: Its specificity is unknown.

Separate cDNA molecules each had unique molecular identifiers attached to them. In TCRdb, the 5' RACE reads were re-called with MiXCR into one record per CDR3 protein. The sample includes about 26,000 distinct CDR3 sequences, approximately 5.1% seen only once; the top ten take 4%. V usage is TRBV18 and J usage is TRBJ2-3, with TRBD1 matching over 9 bases. The sequence was obtained from an adult who was a healthcare worker with PCR-confirmed SARS-CoV-2 infection or an uninfected control (not recorded which). The specimen sequenced was whole blood. The CDR3, as DNA: TGTGCCAGCTCACCTGCGCGGACAGGGGGCACAGATACGCAGTATTTT. It specifies CASSPARTGGTDTQYF.